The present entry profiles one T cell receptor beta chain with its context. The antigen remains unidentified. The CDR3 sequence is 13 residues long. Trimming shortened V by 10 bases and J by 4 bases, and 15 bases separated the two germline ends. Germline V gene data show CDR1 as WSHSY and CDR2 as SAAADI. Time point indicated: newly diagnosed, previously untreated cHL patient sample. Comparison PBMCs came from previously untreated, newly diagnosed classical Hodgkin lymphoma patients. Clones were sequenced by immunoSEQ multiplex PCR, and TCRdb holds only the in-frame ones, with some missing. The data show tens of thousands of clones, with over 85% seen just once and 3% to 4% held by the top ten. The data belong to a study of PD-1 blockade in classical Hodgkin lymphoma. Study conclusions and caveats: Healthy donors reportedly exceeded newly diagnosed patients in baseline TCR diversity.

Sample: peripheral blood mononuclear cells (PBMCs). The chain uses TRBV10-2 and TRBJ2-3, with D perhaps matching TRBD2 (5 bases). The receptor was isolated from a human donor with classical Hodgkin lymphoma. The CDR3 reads CATHAGRADTQYF. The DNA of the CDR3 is TGCGCCACCCACGCGGGCCGGGCAGATACGCAGTATTTT.